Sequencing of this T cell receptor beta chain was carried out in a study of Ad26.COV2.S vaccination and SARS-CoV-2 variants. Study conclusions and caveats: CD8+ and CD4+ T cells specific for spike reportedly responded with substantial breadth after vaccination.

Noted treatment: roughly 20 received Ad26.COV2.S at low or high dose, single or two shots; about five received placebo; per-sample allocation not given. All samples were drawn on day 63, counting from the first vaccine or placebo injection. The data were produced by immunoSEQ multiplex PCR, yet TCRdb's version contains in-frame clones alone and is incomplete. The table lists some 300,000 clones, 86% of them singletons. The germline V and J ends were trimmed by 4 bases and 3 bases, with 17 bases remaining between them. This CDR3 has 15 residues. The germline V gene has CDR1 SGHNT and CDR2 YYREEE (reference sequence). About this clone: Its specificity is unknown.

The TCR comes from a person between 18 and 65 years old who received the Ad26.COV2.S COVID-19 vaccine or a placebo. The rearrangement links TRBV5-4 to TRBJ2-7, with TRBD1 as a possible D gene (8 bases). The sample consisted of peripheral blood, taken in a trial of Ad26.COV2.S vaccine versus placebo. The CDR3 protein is CASSEGQGGGYEQYF. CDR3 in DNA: TGTGCCAGCAGCGAAGGACAGGGAGGGGGCTACGAGCAGTACTTC. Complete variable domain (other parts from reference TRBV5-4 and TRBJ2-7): ETGVTQSPTHLIKTRGQQVTLRCSSQSGHNTVSWYQQALGQGPQFIFQYYREEENGRGNFPPRFSGLQFPNYSSELNVNALELDDSALYLCASSEGQGGGYEQYFGPGTRLTVT.